These T cell receptor beta chains were read from a single sample in a study of shared clonotypes between healthy human individuals. Sequencing used immunoSEQ multiplex PCR; TCRdb keeps in-frame clones, though not all of them. The sample contains around 1.9 million clones, about 94% of which appear only once. The sample was naive CD8+ T cells from PBMCs. Receptors originate from a man younger than 30 in good health. Some clones in this sample may be carry-over from other donors' samples. CDR3s include the opening cysteine and the closing phenylalanine or tryptophan. The D gene is left open where the match is weak. Clone size is not always given. Where it is, it says once, few, many or a class for expanded clones.

>-|-|TRBJ2-7|TRBV14
TGTGCCAGCAGCCAAGATGGAGGGATCTACGAGCAGTACTTC
CASSQDGGIYEQYF
>-|-|TRBJ1-1|TRBV6-5
TGTGCCAGCAGTTACCGCTACGGGACTGAAGCTTTCTTT
CASSYRYGTEAFF
>-|-|TRBJ2-5|TRBV28
TGTGCCGCCCGGCCTACGGGCTCAGAGACCCAGTACTTC
CAARPTGSETQYF
>-|TRBD1|TRBJ2-7|TRBV7-6
TGTGCCAGCAGTCGCATACAGGGGGCAAGCGATAGGCACGAGCAGTACTTC
CASSRIQGASDRHEQYF
>-|-|TRBJ1-1|TRBV30
TGTGCCTGGACAGAGAGTAACACTGAAGCTTTCTTT
CAWTESNTEAFF
>once|-|TRBJ2-7|TRBV27
TGTGCCAGCAGTTTAGGTGAACAGGCCGAGTGGGAGCAGTACTTC
CASSLGEQAEWEQYF
>-|-|TRBJ2-1|TRBV6-5
TGTGCCAGCAGTTACGGGCCACAGAATGAGCAGTTCTTC
CASSYGPQNEQFF
>-|TRBD1|TRBJ2-1|TRBV7-9
TGTGCCAGCAGCTTCCCGGACAGGGGGGTCAATGAGCAGTTCTTC
CASSFPDRGVNEQFF
>once|-|TRBJ2-5|TRBV20-1
TGCAGTGCTAGAGTAGCCCATCTGGAGTACTTC
CSARVAHLEYF
>-|-|TRBJ1-1|TRBV6-6
TGTGCCAGCAGTTATACAGCGAACACTGAAGCTTTCTTT
CASSYTANTEAFF
>-|TRBD2|TRBJ2-3|TRBV6-1
TGTGCCAGCAGTGCCGCTAGCGGGAGGGCCCCGGATACGCAGTATTTT
CASSAASGRAPDTQYF
>few|-|TRBJ2-7|TRBV6-5
TGTGCCAGCAGTAACTCAGGTAGCTCCTACGAGCAGTACTTC
CASSNSGSSYEQYF
>-|-|TRBJ2-7|TRBV27
TGTGCCAGCAGTTCCATCCTAGCATCGACCTACGAGCAGTACTTC
CASSSILASTYEQYF
>-|TRBD1|TRBJ2-7|TRBV9
TGTGCCAGCAGCAGCCGGACAGGGTTGGACGAGCAGTACTTC
CASSSRTGLDEQYF
>-|TRBD2|TRBJ2-3|TRBV28
TGTGCCAGCAGTTTACCCCGACTAGCGGGAGGTTTAGATACGCAGTATTTT
CASSLPRLAGGLDTQYF
>-|-|TRBJ1-3|TRBV28
TGTGCCAGCAGTTTTCCCAACCACTCTGGAAACACCATATATTTT
CASSFPNHSGNTIYF
>-|-|TRBJ2-7|TRBV7-9
TGTGCCAGCAGCTCGCCCCGCTCCTACGAGCAGTACTTC
CASSSPRSYEQYF
>-|-|TRBJ1-1|TRBV5-1
TGCGCCAGCAGTTATCGGACGATGAACACTGAAGCTTTCTTT
CASSYRTMNTEAFF
>once|-|TRBJ2-2|TRBV7-9
TGTGCCAGCAGCTTCGTCCAAAACACCGGGGAGCTGTTTTTT
CASSFVQNTGELFF
>-|-|TRBJ1-2|TRBV28
TGTGCCAGCAGGAAAGACAGTACGTATGGCTACACCTTC
CASRKDSTYGYTF
>-|-|TRBJ2-1|TRBV11-2
TGTGCCAGCAGCTTAGGGGGTTACAATGAGCAGTTCTTC
CASSLGGYNEQFF
>-|-|TRBJ2-1|TRBV28
TGTGCCAGCAGTTTAAGGCAGTCGGTTTATCTCTACAATGAGCAGTTCTTC
CASSLRQSVYLYNEQFF
>once|-|TRBJ2-7|TRBV2
TGTGCCAGTGGAGGGGCCCACGAGCAGTACTTC
CASGGAHEQYF
>once|TRBD2|TRBJ2-5|TRBV12-5
TGTGCTAGTGCCCCCAGCGGACTAGCGGGCCAAGAGACCCAGTACTTC
CASAPSGLAGQETQYF
>-|-|TRBJ2-1|TRBV5-4
TGTGCCAGCACCGACTGGGAGATCTACAATGAGCAGTTCTTC
CASTDWEIYNEQFF
>-|TRBD2|TRBJ2-1|TRBV10-2
TGCGCCAGCAGTGACCCTAGGGGACTAGCGGCTCGCAATGAGCAGTTCTTC
CASSDPRGLAARNEQFF
>-|-|TRBJ2-3|TRBV19
TGTGCCAGTAGTATTTGGGGCGGGAGCACAGATACGCAGTATTTT
CASSIWGGSTDTQYF
>-|-|TRBJ2-5|TRBV9
TGTGCCAGCAGCGTAGAAGTCGGGAGTTTCGAGACCCAGTACTTC
CASSVEVGSFETQYF
>-|-|TRBJ1-2|TRBV5-1
TGCGCCAGCAGCTTGGCCGGGCCAAACTATGGCTACACCTTC
CASSLAGPNYGYTF
>-|-|TRBJ2-7|TRBV6-5
TGTGCCAGCAGTTACGGGGGAACCTACGAGCAGTACTTC
CASSYGGTYEQYF
>-|TRBD2|TRBJ2-7|TRBV27
TGTGCCAGCAGTTTATCGCCTCGGGGGGGCTACGAGCAGTACTTC
CASSLSPRGGYEQYF
>-|TRBD1|TRBJ2-1|TRBV29-1
TGCAGCGTTGAGGGACAGGGGGCCTACAATGAGCAGTTCTTC
CSVEGQGAYNEQFF
>-|TRBD2|TRBJ2-1|TRBV27
TGTGCCAGCAGTCCGCTAGCGGGAGGTATCAATGAGCAGTTCTTC
CASSPLAGGINEQFF
>-|TRBD1|TRBJ2-7|TRBV7-9
TGTGCCAGCAGCCAGCGGGGACAGGGGTCCTACGAGCAGTACTTC
CASSQRGQGSYEQYF
>-|-|TRBJ2-7|TRBV29-1
TGCAGCGTTGTAGAGGACAAAAACCACGAGCAGTACTTC
CSVVEDKNHEQYF
>-|-|TRBJ2-7|TRBV27
TGTGCCAGCAGTTTAGAGGGACTCCCTCGCGAGGAGCAGTACTTC
CASSLEGLPREEQYF
>-|-|TRBJ1-5|TRBV28
TGTGCCAGCAGTTTAGGGGACCGGGCGAGGCAGCCCCAGCATTTT
CASSLGDRARQPQHF
>-|TRBD2|TRBJ2-1|TRBV4-3
TGCGCCAGCAGCAAAACTAGCGCCCCCTACAATGAGCAGTTCTTC
CASSKTSAPYNEQFF
>-|-|TRBJ2-7|TRBV5-1
TGCGCCAGCAGCTTGGAACTCGACGGTTACGAGCAGTACTTC
CASSLELDGYEQYF
>-|-|TRBJ2-7|TRBV2
TGTGCCAGCAGTGAAGATCTCGGACAGAGCTACGAGCAGTACTTC
CASSEDLGQSYEQYF
>-|TRBD2|TRBJ2-1|TRBV6-1
TGTGCCAGCAGTGAAATAGCGGGGGAACTTTACAATGAGCAGTTCTTC
CASSEIAGELYNEQFF
>-|TRBD2|TRBJ2-6|TRBV28
TGTGCCAGCCTAAAGGCACTAGCGGGAGGGCTGGTTGGGGCCAACGTCCTGACTTTC
CASLKALAGGLVGANVLTF
>once|-|TRBJ2-2|TRBV15
TGTGCCACCAGCAGAGGACGGTCGATTACGCGGGAGCTGTTTTTT
CATSRGRSITRELFF
>-|TRBD1|TRBJ2-7|TRBV5-4
TGTGCCAGCAGCGAAGGGACAGGGACCTCCTACGAGCAGTACTTC
CASSEGTGTSYEQYF
>-|TRBD1|TRBJ2-5|TRBV6-5
TGTGCCAGCAGTTACGAGTTGACAGGGTGGCACTTC
CASSYELTGWHF
>-|-|TRBJ2-5|TRBV7-9
TGTGCCAGCAGCTCGGGCGGGCAGGGAGAGGTGGGGACCCAGTACTTC
CASSSGGQGEVGTQYF
>-|-|TRBJ2-1|TRBV30
TGTGCCTGGAGTGTACCGGAGAAAATCTACAATGAGCAGTTCTTC
CAWSVPEKIYNEQFF
>-|TRBD2|TRBJ2-3|TRBV7-2
TGTGCCAGCAGCTTGACTAGCGGGGAAGCAGATACGCAGTATTTT
CASSLTSGEADTQYF
>-|-|TRBJ2-7|TRBV5-1
TGCGCCAGCAGCTTGTTGCCGGGGGCCTACGAGCAGTACTTC
CASSLLPGAYEQYF
>-|TRBD2|TRBJ2-7|TRBV9
TGTGCCAGCAGCGTAGAAGCGGGAGGGCCTTTTGAGTACTTC
CASSVEAGGPFEYF
>-|-|TRBJ2-6|TRBV28
TGTGCCAGCAGCCGTCACAGCTCTGGGGCCAACGTCCTGACTTTC
CASSRHSSGANVLTF
>-|-|TRBJ2-7|TRBV28
TGTGCCAGCAGTTTTCCTAGCGCCTACGAGCAGTACTTC
CASSFPSAYEQYF